What follows describes a single TCR beta chain. These data come from a study of blood T cell repertoires in COVID-19. TCRdb's copy holds only in-frame clones and misses some; the assay was immunoSEQ multiplex PCR. Of 350,000 to 400,000 clones detected, 90% appear once; the ten largest clones hold approximately 7%. Sequences were obtained from peripheral blood. This TCR derives from a man between 18 and 29 years old with active or convalescent COVID-19.

The CDR3 sequence: CASKMGTYEQYF. The CDR3 DNA is TGTGCCAGCAAGATGGGCACCTACGAGCAGTACTTC. The chain carries TRBV6-5 and TRBJ2-7; no clear D. Germline V gives CDR1 MNHEY, CDR2 SVGAGI. The CDR3 length is 12 residues. Trimming took 7 bases from V and 2 from J, leaving 9 bases between them.